Below, one T cell receptor (beta chain) is given with its context. Its antigen has not been determined. Base qualities were left out, and no much larger clone turns up one base away. TCRbeta CDR3 regions were amplified from genomic DNA using the immunoSEQ Assay, a bias-controlled multiplex PCR. From the authors' description of their analysis: The number of nucleated cells in each sample was estimated by amplification of reference gene primers within the assay. To quantify the absolute abundance of each unique TCRbeta CDR3 rearrangement, sequence reads were collapsed and filtered. For each sample, productive Simpson clonality was calculated by taking the square root of Simpson's diversity index across productive rearrangements. TCRdb obtained this table from immuneACCESS and retained in-frame rearrangements with V and J assigned. These tables miss some clones; where compared with another copy, unresolved V genes account for less than half of the shortfall, and the remainder is unexplained. From that table come the V and J calls and clone size; the DNA was used to work out D and trimming. In all, the sample holds about 97,000 clones, and more than 75% of those were seen once. Of the sample, about 16% falls within the top ten clones.

This sample is drawn from a study of blood T cell repertoires in COVID-19 (dated by TCRdb to the early 2020s). With regard to the full study: Samples covering the acute and convalescent phases of COVID-19 were provided by collaborators in the United States, Italy and Spain. The prospective study material was composed of cDNA or gDNA derived from T cells, B-cell-depleted T cells, or PBMCs. Subjects who had been exposed to COVID-19, were actively infected with it, or had recovered from it provided the deeply sampled blood TCRbeta repertoires that made up the dataset. A freely available public database, intended as a resource for researchers studying the immune response to SARS-CoV-2, is where the repertoires were released. Samples were obtained from the ongoing ImmuneRACE study (first 160 participants) and from about 1,300 subjects provided by 6 global collaborators. The sample metadata nearly always contained a de-identified subject ID, COVID-19 status, age in years and sex. Where available, HLA class I and class II types were obtained from metadata supplied by the sample provider rather than from assay-based typing.

Summary of the overall study and its limitations: How much clinical and demographic metadata was included differed by source and by participant, and the metadata was provided uncurated.

Collaborating institutions collected whole blood in K2EDTA tubes following their own protocols. For TCRbeta analysis, collaborators shipped samples in one of three forms: frozen whole blood, isolated PBMCs, or DNA extracted from either of those sample types. CDR1 and CDR2 are read off the germline V gene (reference sequence) as LNHDA and SQIVND. Spanning cysteine to phenylalanine, the CDR3 consists of 16 amino acids. The sequence is cut down to CDR3 DNA, 48 bases in frame from base 1. For this chain, trimming is 4 bases at the V end and 3 bases at the J end, and the number of junction bases without a gene match is 10.

The specimen was peripheral blood. This chain is built from TRBV19 and TRBJ1-2; 8 central nucleotides agree with TRBD1. This receptor was identified in a human donor in a cohort sampled during active COVID-19. The CDR3 in this case is CASSRHGQGAYYGYTF. The DNA sequence is given as TGTGCCAGTAGTAGACATGGACAGGGCGCCTACTATGGCTACACCTTC.